The clone carrying this T cell receptor (beta chain) was counted a few times. Its antigen is not known. These data belong to a study of vaccination effects on CD4 cells after COVID-19. Study findings and constraints: Missing from the study were early post-infection timepoints, and its convalescent patients were few.

Method: immunoSEQ multiplex PCR; TCRdb's copy keeps in-frame clones and lacks some. The data contain 68,000 or so clones, 80% of them singletons. The ViraFEST assay expanded antigen-specific CD4+ T cells with viral peptide pools before sequencing. The authors isolated CD4+ T cells after around 9 days of culture. Vaccine recipients had no previous SARS-CoV-2 infection; their nucleocapsid antibodies were negative. Half-medium exchanges with IL-2 medium took place on days 3 and 7. J lost 7 bases, V lost 6 bases, and 5 bases had no gene match. Per the germline V gene, CDR1 is SNHLY and CDR2 is FYNNEI. The CDR3 is 14 amino acids.

The sample in question was CD4+ T cells from PBMCs cultured with SARS-CoV-2 spike peptides, obtained before COVID-19 vaccination. The gene calls are TRBV2 and TRBJ1-6; 8 bases map to TRBD1. The receptor was derived from a human donor who received a COVID-19 vaccine. CDR3 amino acids: CASRDDRGNSPLHF. CDR3 nucleotides: TGTGCCAGCAGAGACGACAGGGGAAATTCACCCCTCCACTTT.